Presented here are 31 T cell receptor beta chains from one specimen sequenced in a study of response to subunit inactivated influenza vaccine. TCRdb analysed the RT-PCR reads with MiXCR anew, one entry per CDR3 protein. The profile covers hundreds of thousands of distinct CDR3 sequences, with 11% appearing a single time and 9.5% to 11% taken by the ten largest. The sample was also linked to a second study, of T cells expressing NK-cell markers. That investigation notes: Template switching by 5'RACE with UMIs generated the TCR beta cDNA.

The sequencing here drew on PBMCs from blood, taken on the day of vaccination. Receptors were obtained from a man aged 45-65 years who received an inactivated influenza vaccine.

This clonotype showed up many times. V is TRBV5-1 and J is TRBJ1-2; perhaps TRBD1 as D (5 bases). The germline V and J ends were trimmed by 4 bases and 8 bases, with 9 bases remaining between them. CDR3 size: 11 residues. Germline values: CDR1 SGHRS, CDR2 YFSETQ. CDR3 residues: CASSGSGGYTF. The CDR3 DNA reads as TGCGCCAGCAGCGGATCAGGGGGCTACACCTTC.

This clonotype has only a few counts. The chain has TRBV5-1 and TRBJ2-3; unclear D gene. The CDR3 spans 12 residues. V was pared by 5 bases and J by 4 bases, with 8 bases between. From germline, CDR1 is SGHRS and CDR2 YFSETQ. The CDR3 loop reads CASREDADTQYF. Here the CDR3 DNA reads TGCGCCAGCAGAGAGGACGCAGATACGCAGTATTTT.

The chain uses TRBV6-2 or TRBV6-3 and TRBJ2-5; TRBD1 is a possible D gene (6 bases). The germline CDR1 and CDR2 sequences are MNHEY and SVGEGT. Trimming shortened V by 5 bases and J by 2 bases, and 21 bases separated the two germline ends. CDR3 length: 17 amino acids. The CDR3 loop is CASSLSPRTATQETQYF. The DNA of the CDR3 is TGTGCCAGCAGTCTCAGCCCAAGGACAGCTACTCAAGAGACCCAGTACTTC.

The V and J genes are TRBV20-1 and TRBJ1-5, with D possibly TRBD1 on 6 matching bases. V lost 0 bases to trimming and J lost 7 bases, with 13 bases between them. The CDR3 runs 14 residues. CDR1 is DFQATT, CDR2 SNEGSKA, per germline (reference sequence). CDR3 loop: CSARDIGGWQPQHF. CDR3 in DNA: TGCAGTGCTAGAGATATCGGGGGCTGGCAGCCCCAGCATTTT.

With respect to this clonotype: The junction shows a germline mismatch at one end, possibly a read error. The chain has TRBV7-8 and TRBJ2-1, with D unclear. This CDR3 contains 15 residues. Germline CDR1 SGHVS, CDR2 FQNEAQ. This chain's CDR3 is CASGLAPGRVAEQFF. The CDR3 nucleotides are TGTGCCAGCGGCTTAGCCCCGGGCCGGGTGGCGGAGCAGTTCTTC.

This clonotype turned up a few times. The V and J genes are TRBV5-5 and TRBJ2-1; no clear D. With 0 bases removed from V and 8 bases from J, the gap between germline ends came to 15 bases. This CDR3 contains 15 residues. CDR1 and CDR2 (germline): SGHKS, YYEKEE (reference sequence). CDR3 bases: TGTGCCAGCAGCTTGGGAGTTGTCAGTCCCGATGAGCAGTTCTTC. Encoded protein: CASSLGVVSPDEQFF.

There are a few counts of this clonotype. The CDR3 region has the DNA TGCGCCAGCAGCTCTGATTTGACGGTGAACACTGAAGCTTTCTTT. This codes for CASSSDLTVNTEAFF. The chain has TRBV5-1 and TRBJ1-1; D uncertain. Germline CDR1 and CDR2: SGHRS and YFSETQ. This CDR3 is built from 15 residues. Between the trimmed V and J ends, which lost 3 bases and 0 bases, there was a span of 12 bases.

This clonotype was detected many times. This chain uses TRBV2 with TRBJ1-5; TRBD1 matches 7 bases. Trimming at V came to 6 bases and at J to 7 bases, leaving 9 bases not matched to a gene. CDR1 is SNHLY, CDR2 FYNNEI, per germline. This CDR3 has 14 amino acids. The CDR3 spells CASSADREGQPQHF. The CDR3 DNA reads as TGTGCCAGCAGCGCAGACAGGGAAGGACAGCCCCAGCATTTT.

The genes are TRBV7-6 and TRBJ2-5; possible D gene TRBD1, 5 bases. CDR3 size: 15 residues. Germline lookup yields CDR1 SGHVS and CDR2 FNYEAQ. V lost 2 bases to trimming and J lost 0 bases, with 10 bases between them. CDR3 sequence: CASSLNRLDQETQYF. The DNA for the CDR3 is TGTGCCAGCAGCTTAAACAGGCTAGACCAAGAGACCCAGTACTTC.

In its sample, this clonotype was seen many times. V and J are TRBV24-1 and TRBJ2-2; a possible D gene is TRBD1 (7 bases). The length of the CDR3 is 15 residues. V gave up 7 bases and J gave up 0 bases, with 11 bases separating them. CDR1 KGHDR and CDR2 SFDVKD come from the germline V gene. DNA for the CDR3: TGTGCCACCAGCGCGGGACAGACGAACACCGGGGAGCTGTTTTTT. This codes for CATSAGQTNTGELFF.

Many counts were recorded for this clonotype. The V call is TRBV5-1, the J call TRBJ1-4, with D hard to call. Trimming left V 3 bases short and J 5 bases short, with 5 bases between. The length of the CDR3 is 12 residues. Germline V gene data show CDR1 as SGHRS and CDR2 as YFSETQ. Written as DNA, the CDR3 is TGCGCCAGCAGCTCCGGAAATGAAAAACTGTTTTTT. Its protein is CASSSGNEKLFF.

Only a few counts were recorded for this clonotype. This rearrangement joins TRBV18 to TRBJ1-1, with unresolved D. This CDR3 region has 12 residues. From germline, CDR1 is KGHSH and CDR2 LQKENI. The V gene lost 4 bases and the J gene lost 11 bases, with 14 bases spanning the gap. In DNA, the CDR3 is TGTGCCAGCTCACTCCCGGGCCGGCGGGCTTTCTTT. It specifies CASSLPGRRAFF.

The rearrangement joins TRBV3-1 to TRBJ2-3; a possible D gene is TRBD2 (6 bases). Germline V gene lookup returns CDR1 LGHDT and CDR2 YNNKEL (reference sequence). The CDR3 sequence is 17 residues long. The V gene lost 6 bases and the J gene lost 0 bases, with 19 bases spanning the gap. The DNA for the CDR3 is TGTGCCAGCAGTCGTGGACCCCTTAGCGGCAGCACAGATACGCAGTATTTT. It yields the protein CASSRGPLSGSTDTQYF.

V is TRBV5-6 and J is TRBJ1-4, with D uncertain. The germline gives CDR1 SGHDT, CDR2 YYEEEE. CDR3 length equals 14 residues. The V end lost 0 bases, the J end lost 4 bases, and 7 bases lay between the germline ends. The CDR3 sequence: CASSLDGHNEKLFF. CDR3 nucleotides: TGTGCCAGCAGCTTGGACGGTCATAATGAAAAACTGTTTTTT. Looking up the rest from reference TRBV5-6 and TRBJ1-4 gives the full variable domain: DAGVTQSPTHLIKTRGQQVTLRCSPKSGHDTVSWYQQALGQGPQFIFQYYEEEERQRGNFPDRFSGHQFPNYSSELNVNALLLGDSALYLCASSLDGHNEKLFFGSGTQLSVL.

The chain carries TRBV5-6 and TRBJ2-1; D uncertain. The CDR3 is made up of 16 amino acids. Germline-derived CDR1 and CDR2 are SGHDT and YYEEEE. V was trimmed by 2 bases and J by 2 bases, leaving 14 bases between them. The CDR3 region has the DNA TGTGCCAGCAGCTTATTTTTAGGGCGGACCTACAATGAGCAGTTCTTC. It codes for CASSLFLGRTYNEQFF. Variable domain in full (rest from reference TRBV5-6 and TRBJ2-1): DAGVTQSPTHLIKTRGQQVTLRCSPKSGHDTVSWYQQALGQGPQFIFQYYEEEERQRGNFPDRFSGHQFPNYSSELNVNALLLGDSALYLCASSLFLGRTYNEQFFGPGTRLTVL.

The gene calls are TRBV29-1 and TRBJ2-1, with TRBD1 matching 7 bases. In germline, CDR1 is SQVTM, CDR2 ANQGSEA. Unmatched junction bases numbered 7, after V lost 5 bases and J lost 15 bases. The CDR3 spans 10 residues. CDR3 sequence: CSVNQAGGFF. In nucleotides, the CDR3 is TGCAGCGTTAATCAGGCAGGGGGGTTCTTC.

The chain combines TRBV5-6 with TRBJ1-6, with 9 bases aligning to TRBD1. The CDR3 has 17 residues. The V gene end was trimmed by 4 bases and the J gene end by 7 bases; junction bases not matched to a gene: 12. CDR1 SGHDT and CDR2 YYEEEE come from the germline V gene. CDR3 in amino acids: CASSPNWDRARNSPLHF. CDR3 coding DNA: TGTGCCAGCAGCCCCAACTGGGACAGGGCTCGGAATTCACCCCTCCACTTT.

This clonotype came up a few times. The genes are TRBV10-3 and TRBJ2-6; possibly TRBD2 for D (6 bases). This CDR3 has 18 amino acids. The ends were cut back, 3 bases at V and 4 bases at J, with 19 bases in the middle. Germline V gene data show CDR1 as ENHRY and CDR2 as SYGVKD. The CDR3 nucleotides read TGTGCCATCAGTGAAACCGGGGTGACTAGATTCGGGGCCAACGTCCTGACTTTC. Protein sequence: CAISETGVTRFGANVLTF.

The CDR3 region is CASSPTRGWETQYF. CDR3 nucleotides: TGTGCCAGCAGCCCCACTAGGGGTTGGGAGACCCAGTACTTC. V usage is TRBV7-2 and J usage is TRBJ2-5; D may be TRBD1 or TRBD2 (5 bases each). The length of the CDR3 is 14 residues. CDR1 and CDR2 from the germline V gene are SGHTA and FQGNSA. V was cut by 5 bases and J by 5 bases, with 15 bases left in between.

The genes are TRBV5-5 and TRBJ2-7; TRBD1 aligns across 7 bases. CDR1 is SGHKS, CDR2 YYEKEE, per germline (reference sequence). The CDR3 covers 15 residues. V dropped 4 bases and J dropped 2; count of bases not matched to a gene: 9. The DNA of the CDR3 is TGTGCCAGCAGCCTGGGGACAGACTTCCCCTACGAGCAGTACTTC. Translating it yields CASSLGTDFPYEQYF.

This clonotype was counted many times. V is TRBV15 and J is TRBJ2-5; 10 nucleotides match TRBD2. V shed 1 base and J 5 bases; nucleotides not matched to a gene: 7. CDR3 size: 16 residues. The germline CDR1 and CDR2 sequences are LNHNV and YYDKDF (reference sequence). CDR3 coding DNA: TGTGCCACCAGCAGAGTTACTAGCGGGGCTACGGAGACCCAGTACTTC. This encodes CATSRVTSGATETQYF.

The CDR3 DNA follows: TGTGCCAGCAGCTTCGGTTATCTAGCGGGACCTTCCTACGAGCAGTACTTC. Its translation is CASSFGYLAGPSYEQYF. The genes are TRBV11-2 and TRBJ2-7; 9 bases agree with TRBD2. Trimming removed 3 bases from V and 1 base from J; junction bases left unmatched: 10. CDR1 and CDR2 from the germline V gene are SGHAT and FQNNGV. CDR3 length equals 17 residues.

This clonotype was found a few times. The chain employs TRBV25-1 and TRBJ2-7, with TRBD2 matching over 11 bases. Germline V gene data show CDR1 as MGHDK and CDR2 as SYGVNS. V shed 4 bases and J 2 bases; nucleotides not matched to a gene: 7. This CDR3 is 16 amino acids long. This CDR3 is CASSATGGLAAYEQYF. In DNA form, the CDR3 reads TGTGCCAGCAGTGCCACGGGGGGACTAGCGGCCTACGAGCAGTACTTC.

The table lists this clonotype with a few counts. The genes are TRBV3-1 and TRBJ2-7, with D perhaps assigned TRBD1 or TRBD2 (6 bases each). Trimming pared 4 bases from V and 4 bases from J, leaving 11 bases between. Germline-derived CDR1 and CDR2 are LGHDT and YNNKEL (reference sequence). This CDR3 comprises 13 residues. Here the CDR3 reads CASSRGARYEQYF. CDR3 DNA: TGTGCCAGCAGCCGGGGGGCTCGTTACGAGCAGTACTTC.

This clonotype was counted only a few times. The chain recombines TRBV9 with TRBJ2-1, with D perhaps matching TRBD1 (5 bases). V lost 1 base and J 0 bases, leaving 11 bases between the germline ends. This CDR3 is built from 16 residues. CDR1 and CDR2 (germline): SGDLS, YYNGEE. The chain's CDR3 is CASSVSSDSSYNEQFF. In nucleotides, the CDR3 is TGTGCCAGCAGCGTATCTTCCGACAGCTCCTACAATGAGCAGTTCTTC.

This clonotype was counted many times. The V gene is TRBV5-1, the J gene TRBJ1-5, with D perhaps TRBD1 (6 bases). CDR3 length equals 14 residues. Per germline, CDR1 SGHRS and CDR2 YFSETQ. Trimming took off 1 base at V and 6 bases at J, with 11 bases between the two ends. CDR3 in DNA: TGCGCCAGCAGCTTGTCGGGGGCAGGTCAGCCCCAGCATTTT. This encodes CASSLSGAGQPQHF.

The chain combines TRBV29-1 with TRBJ2-1, with D tentatively TRBD1 or TRBD2 (5 bases each). The CDR3 loop spans 14 amino acids. Per germline, CDR1 SQVTM and CDR2 ANQGSEA. Trimming cost V 7 bases and J 2 bases, with 15 bases left between them. CDR3 loop: CSAHNGGPYNEQFF. The CDR3 DNA follows: TGCAGCGCCCACAATGGGGGACCCTACAATGAGCAGTTCTTC.

The chain links TRBV12-3 or TRBV12-4 to TRBJ2-3, with 10 bases lining up with TRBD2. This CDR3 is 16 amino acids long. The trim removed 5 bases at V and 8 bases at J, leaving 13 bases unmatched. In DNA, the CDR3 is TGTGCCAGCAGTCCCCGTGCTAGCGGGGGTCGGGGTACGCAGTATTTT. Its translation: CASSPRASGGRGTQYF.

V and J are TRBV9 and TRBJ2-6; tentative D call: TRBD1 (5 bases). The CDR3 is 12 residues long. V was trimmed by 1 base and J by 14 bases, leaving 10 bases between them. The germline gives CDR1 SGDLS, CDR2 YYNGEE. The DNA of the CDR3 is TGTGCCAGCAGCGTATTTAGGGGCTTCCTGACTTTC. It is translated as CASSVFRGFLTF.

This clonotype was found a few times. The chain is built from TRBV20-1 and TRBJ2-1, with 8 bases aligning to TRBD2. The CDR3 has 13 residues. The ends lost 5 bases at V and 7 bases at J; junction bases unmatched: 7. Germline values: CDR1 DFQATT, CDR2 SNEGSKA (reference sequence). The CDR3, as DNA: TGCAGTGCTTGTTTAGCGGGACTTAATGAGCAGTTCTTC. Translation: CSACLAGLNEQFF.

A note on this clonotype: The junction and the germline gene differ at one end; a read error may be behind it. The chain recombines TRBV13 with TRBJ1-1; 7 positions match TRBD1. This CDR3 is built from 17 residues. From germline, CDR1 is PRHDT and CDR2 FYEKMQ (reference sequence). This CDR3 reads CASSRLLPGTANSEAFF. For the CDR3, the DNA is TGTGCCAGCAGCCGACTTTTACCCGGGACAGCGAACAGTGAAGCTTTCTTT. The variable domain in full, with the rest retrieved from reference TRBV13 and TRBJ1-1, is AAGVIQSPRHLIKEKRETATLKCYPIPRHDTVYWYQQGPGQDPQFLISFYEKMQSDKGSIPDRFSAQQFSDYHSELNMSSLELGDSALYFCASSRLLPGTANSEAFFGQGTRLTVV.